The T cell receptor (beta chain) described here comes from a study of cytomegalovirus exposure and HLA in healthy donors. General study findings and limits: It was found in a later analysis that first-cohort TCR clusters tended to co-occur in the 120 validation repertoires. Most TCRs appeared rarely, but some public TCRs recurred in many donors.

Libraries were prepared by immunoSEQ multiplex PCR; TCRdb keeps only in-frame clonotypes and omits some of them. Of roughly 75,000 clones listed, over 80% are singletons. V was clipped by 10 bases and J by 7 bases, with 19 bases between them. CDR1 is SNHLY and CDR2 is FYNNEI in the germline V gene. This CDR3 spans 14 amino acids. About this clone itself: Its specificity is unknown.

The V call is TRBV2, the J call TRBJ1-4, with D possibly TRBD1 on 6 matching bases. The origin of this receptor is a man aged 30 to 45 in good health and CMV-seronegative. Material for sequencing was PBMCs. The CDR3 bases are TGTGCCAATACCAGAGGGGGGGCTCGTGAAAAACTGTTTTTT. Encoded protein: CANTRGGAREKLFF.